Listed here are 27 T cell receptor beta chains from one sample, sequenced in a study of shared clonotypes between healthy human individuals. Profiled with immunoSEQ multiplex PCR; TCRdb holds only in-frame clones, not every one. The sample holds over 700,000 clones, roughly two thirds seen once. The specimen was memory CD4+ T cells sorted from blood. Subset in this sample: CD45RA-negative fraction. Receptors were obtained from a woman aged 25 to 39 in good health.

This CDR3 is CASRNLGGGTDTQYF. The CDR3, as DNA: TGTGCCAGCAGGAACCTAGGGGGAGGCACAGATACGCAGTATTTT. The rearrangement joins TRBV6-5 to TRBJ2-3, with D possibly being TRBD1 (6 bases). Between the trimmed V and J ends, which lost 6 bases and 1 base, there was a span of 14 bases. Germline assignment: CDR1 MNHEY and CDR2 SVGAGI. CDR3 length equals 15 residues.

A single count supports this clone. The chain joins TRBV9 to TRBJ2-3, with 10 nucleotides matching TRBD2. Germline V CDR1 and CDR2: SGDLS, YYNGEE. V trimming: 2 bases; J trimming: 7 bases; junction bases outside the gene matches: 7. This CDR3 spans 15 amino acids. Here the CDR3 reads CASSVLSGRVYTQYF. The CDR3 bases are TGTGCCAGCAGCGTTCTAAGCGGGAGGGTGTATACGCAGTATTTT.

The table lists this clone with a few counts. This sequence joins TRBV5-1 and TRBJ1-2; D remains ambiguous. Germline loops: CDR1 SGHRS, CDR2 YFSETQ. CDR3 length: 11 amino acids. V shed 0 bases and J shed 9 bases, with 6 bases lying between them. The CDR3: CASSLESSYTF. CDR3 DNA: TGCGCCAGCAGCTTGGAGAGCAGCTACACCTTC.

This clone has more than one count but fewer than ten. The chain links TRBV7-9 to TRBJ2-6; TRBD2 matches at 11 bases. Germline V gene data show CDR1 as SEHNR and CDR2 as FQNEAQ (reference sequence). The CDR3 spans 18 residues. Unmatched junction bases numbered 4, after V lost 1 base and J lost 2 bases. The CDR3 protein is CASSLDPLAGAGANVLTF. The DNA for the CDR3 is TGTGCCAGCAGCTTAGACCCACTAGCGGGAGCTGGGGCCAACGTCCTGACTTTC.

This clone occurred a few times. The rearrangement uses TRBV5-1 and TRBJ1-1; D is unresolved. Trimming pared 2 bases from V and 5 bases from J, leaving 19 bases between. Germline V lookup: CDR1 SGHRS, CDR2 YFSETQ. The length of the CDR3 is 16 residues. CDR3 nucleotide sequence: TGCGCCAGCAGCTTAGGGTTCGGTAGTTTTGGGACTGAAGCTTTCTTT. Residues: CASSLGFGSFGTEAFF.

This clone occurred once. This likely came from a read error, as a far larger clone is one base away. This sequence joins TRBV28 and TRBJ2-6, with D hard to call. The CDR3 has 15 residues. CDR1 and CDR2 (germline): MDHEN, SYDVKM. V lost 4 bases and J lost 4, with 11 bases in between. The CDR3 sequence: CASSWVGGGANVLTF. The CDR3 region has the DNA TGTGCCAGCAGTTGGGTTGGTGGGGGGGCCAACGTCCTGACTTTC.

The chain has TRBV7-2 and TRBJ2-1, with 10 bases matching TRBD2. This CDR3 contains 16 residues. Trimming cost V 5 bases and J 9 bases; bases outside gene matches: 13. Germline CDR1 reads SGHTA; CDR2 reads FQGNSA. CDR3 region: CASSLRLAGGHGEQFF. CDR3 in DNA: TGTGCCAGCAGCCTCCGGTTAGCGGGAGGCCATGGTGAGCAGTTCTTC.

There are a few counts of this clone. The chain uses TRBV6-1 and TRBJ2-7; 7 positions match TRBD2. The V gene's germline CDR1 is MNHNS and CDR2 SASEGT. The CDR3 consists of 14 residues. Trimming cost V 5 bases and J 2 bases; bases outside gene matches: 6. This CDR3 reads CASSQTSATYEQYF. For the CDR3, the DNA is TGTGCCAGCAGTCAAACTAGCGCGACCTACGAGCAGTACTTC.

This clone was found once. The V gene is TRBV18, the J gene TRBJ2-3; D possibly matches TRBD1 or TRBD2 (5 bases each). The CDR3 is 14 residues long. CDR1 is KGHSH, CDR2 LQKENI, per germline. Trimming stripped 3 bases from V and 2 bases from J, with 9 bases between. CDR3 in DNA: TGTGCCAGCTCACCCGGGACGGCCACAGATACGCAGTATTTT. Its translation: CASSPGTATDTQYF.

V gene TRBV6-1 combines with J gene TRBJ1-3, with D uncertain. V was clipped by 7 bases and J by 3 bases, with 16 bases between them. Germline CDR1 reads MNHNS; CDR2 reads SASEGT. This CDR3 has 15 residues. The CDR3 reads CASTLGKVLGNTIYF. The DNA of the CDR3 is TGTGCCAGCACCTTGGGGAAGGTGCTTGGAAACACCATATATTTT.

V is TRBV5-1 and J is TRBJ2-7; D ambiguous. CDR1 is SGHRS, CDR2 YFSETQ, per germline. V dropped 4 bases and J dropped 5 bases, with 13 bases sitting between them. This CDR3 has 13 residues. The DNA for the CDR3 is TGCGCCAGCAGCCCAAAAGACCCCCACGAGCAGTACTTC. It yields the protein CASSPKDPHEQYF.

The chain is built from TRBV28 and TRBJ1-5; D call uncertain. The V end was cut by 6 bases, the J end by 1 base, with 13 bases between. The length of the CDR3 is 15 residues. Germline V gene sequence: CDR1 MDHEN, CDR2 SYDVKM. In DNA form, the CDR3 reads TGTGCCAGCAGCCCACGGGGTCTGAGCAATCAGCCCCAGCATTTT. This sequence encodes CASSPRGLSNQPQHF. The full variable domain, its missing parts supplied by reference TRBV28 and TRBJ1-5, is DVKVTQSSRYLVKRTGEKVFLECVQDMDHENMFWYRQDPGLGLRLIYFSYDVKMKEKGDIPEGYSVSREKKERFSLILESASTNQTSMYLCASSPRGLSNQPQHFGDGTRLSIL.

Remarks on this clone: A read error is possible here, since a much larger clone lies one base away. The chain combines TRBV6-1 with TRBJ2-1; TRBD1 matches 9 bases. The CDR3 has 18 amino acids. The J segment lost 4 bases and the V segment lost 0 bases, leaving 10 bases of the junction unmatched. From germline, CDR1 is MNHNS and CDR2 SASEGT. CDR3 amino acids: CASSEARDRVSRYNEQFF. In DNA, the CDR3 is TGTGCCAGCAGTGAAGCTCGGGACAGGGTATCTCGGTACAATGAGCAGTTCTTC.

The rearrangement uses TRBV28 and TRBJ2-7; the match to TRBD1 covers 9 bases. Germline-derived CDR1 and CDR2 are MDHEN and SYDVKM. The length of the CDR3 is 16 residues. The J segment lost 5 bases and the V segment lost 3 bases, leaving 11 bases of the junction unmatched. The CDR3 is CASSLPQGAFGHEQYF. The DNA for the CDR3 is TGTGCCAGCAGTTTGCCACAGGGGGCTTTTGGTCACGAGCAGTACTTC.

The chain recombines TRBV28 with TRBJ2-3; 11 bases are shared with TRBD2. Germline V gives CDR1 MDHEN, CDR2 SYDVKM. The CDR3 has 15 residues. Losses at the gene ends were 5 bases for V and 4 bases for J; bases not matched to a gene: 5. The CDR3 DNA is TGTGCCAGCAGTGTGACTAGCGGGAACGCAGATACGCAGTATTTT. Residues: CASSVTSGNADTQYF.

The CDR3 loop is CASSEGTGGRQPQHF. CDR3 DNA sequence: TGTGCCAGCAGTGAAGGGACAGGGGGCCGCCAGCCCCAGCATTTT. The gene calls are TRBV6-1 and TRBJ1-5; 11 bases match TRBD1. The CDR3 sequence is 15 residues long. Losses at the gene ends were 1 base for V and 7 bases for J; bases not matched to a gene: 3. The germline gives CDR1 MNHNS, CDR2 SASEGT.

The chain has TRBV28 and TRBJ1-4, with 11 positions matching TRBD1. The CDR3 runs to 15 residues. Trimming cost V 6 bases and J 8 bases; bases outside gene matches: 8. In germline, CDR1 is MDHEN, CDR2 SYDVKM. This CDR3 is CASRGPGQGDEKLFF. CDR3 nucleotide sequence: TGTGCCAGCAGGGGACCGGGACAGGGGGACGAAAAACTGTTTTTT.

The V gene is TRBV19, the J gene TRBJ2-1, with 12 bases aligning to TRBD2. CDR1 is LNHDA, CDR2 SQIVND, per germline (reference sequence). This CDR3 has 19 residues. Unmatched junction bases numbered 9, after V lost 1 base and J lost 2 bases. CDR3 DNA sequence: TGTGCCAGTAGTATAGGTGTTGTCGCTAGCGGGAGGGCCTACAATGAGCAGTTCTTC. It codes for CASSIGVVASGRAYNEQFF.

The rearrangement links TRBV7-2 to TRBJ2-1; D is unresolved. Germline V lookup: CDR1 SGHTA, CDR2 FQGNSA. The CDR3 has 13 amino acids. The ends were cut back, 3 bases at V and 7 bases at J, with 10 bases in the middle. The CDR3 reads CASSFASVNEQFF. The CDR3 DNA reads as TGTGCCAGCAGCTTTGCCAGCGTTAATGAGCAGTTCTTC.

The chain carries TRBV12-5 and TRBJ2-7, with unresolved D. From germline, CDR1 is LGHNT and CDR2 FRNRAP. The CDR3 runs 12 residues. The ends were cut back, 1 base at V and 6 bases at J, with 7 bases in the middle. The CDR3, as DNA: TGTGCTAGTGGTTTGGCCCCGATCGAGCAGTACTTC. Its protein is CASGLAPIEQYF. The variable domain in full, with the rest retrieved from reference TRBV12-5 and TRBJ2-7, is DARVTQTPRHKVTEMGQEVTMRCQPILGHNTVFWYRQTMMQGLELLAYFRNRAPLDDSGMPKDRFSAEMPDATLATLKIQPSEPRDSAVYFCASGLAPIEQYFGPGTRLTVT.

The chain is built from TRBV5-1 and TRBJ2-2, with TRBD2 matching over 16 bases. In germline, CDR1 is SGHRS, CDR2 YFSETQ. The CDR3 runs 18 residues. The V and J ends lost 2 bases and 6 bases, in that order; junction bases with no gene match: 7. The DNA for the CDR3 is TGCGCCAGCAGCTTCCGCGGGGGACTAGCGGGAGGGGCCGGGGAGCTGTTTTTT. It encodes CASSFRGGLAGGAGELFF.

This chain links TRBV13 with TRBJ2-7; possibly TRBD2 for D (5 bases). V was pared by 9 bases and J by 1 base, with 10 bases between. Germline V lookup: CDR1 PRHDT, CDR2 FYEKMQ (reference sequence). The CDR3 totals 12 residues. The CDR3 protein is CASGRGSYEQYF. The CDR3 DNA reads as TGTGCCAGTGGCCGGGGTTCCTACGAGCAGTACTTC.

V usage is TRBV27 and J usage is TRBJ2-7; TRBD2 is a possible D gene (6 bases). CDR1 and CDR2 from the germline V gene are MNHEY and SMNVEV (reference sequence). The CDR3 loop spans 15 amino acids. The V gene lost 3 bases and the J gene lost 6 bases, with 18 bases spanning the gap. The CDR3 region has the DNA TGTGCCAGCAGTTTCAACTGGGACTGGGCGAGCGAGCAGTACTTC. Encoded protein: CASSFNWDWASEQYF.

Comment on this clone: In the same sample, other DNA sequences code for this CDR3. This rearrangement joins TRBV5-1 to TRBJ1-2; D is unresolved. Trimming took 2 bases from V and 2 from J, leaving 7 bases between them. CDR3 size: 13 residues. Germline V gives CDR1 SGHRS, CDR2 YFSETQ. CDR3 region: CASSFGQNYGYTF. CDR3 DNA sequence: TGCGCCAGCAGCTTTGGGCAGAACTATGGCTACACCTTC.

The chain links TRBV6-6 to TRBJ1-1; D is undetermined. V lost 10 bases to trimming and J lost 4 bases, with 16 bases between them. Germline V gene lookup returns CDR1 MNHNY and CDR2 SVGAGI (reference sequence). This CDR3 is 13 amino acids long. The CDR3, as DNA: TGTGCCACCCAGCAGCGGCAGTCCACTGAAGCTTTCTTT. Translating gives CATQQRQSTEAFF.

The chain combines TRBV4-2 with TRBJ1-5, with 7 bases identical to TRBD1. V trimming: 0 bases; J trimming: 10 bases; junction bases outside the gene matches: 15. Germline V gene sequence: CDR1 LGHNA, CDR2 YNFKEQ. There are 17 residues in the CDR3. Here the CDR3 reads CASSQDGSTGPMYPQHF. CDR3 nucleotide sequence: TGTGCCAGCAGCCAAGATGGGTCGACAGGGCCCATGTATCCCCAGCATTTT.

A single count supports this clone. This chain joins TRBV5-4 and TRBJ2-2; D gene unclear. V shed 2 bases and J shed 3 bases, with 5 bases lying between them. The CDR3 spans 13 residues. Germline values: CDR1 SGHNT, CDR2 YYREEE (reference sequence). The CDR3 nucleotides read TGTGCCAGCAGCTTTCTAGACACCGGGGAGCTGTTTTTT. Its translation is CASSFLDTGELFF.